The 5 T cell receptor beta chains below were found in one sample sequenced in a study of shared clonotypes between healthy human individuals. Libraries were prepared by immunoSEQ multiplex PCR; TCRdb keeps only in-frame clonotypes and omits some of them. This table holds about 1 million clones, approximately 76% found once. The specimen was memory CD4+ T cells sorted from blood. Subset given: CD45RA-negative fraction. Receptor source: a young man in good health.

V is TRBV29-1 and J is TRBJ1-1; no clear D gene. Germline V gives CDR1 SQVTM, CDR2 ANQGSEA. V was clipped by 0 bases and J by 2 bases, with 10 bases between them. This CDR3 is 14 amino acids long. The CDR3 loop reads CSVEDTGHNTEAFF. Here the CDR3 DNA reads TGCAGCGTTGAAGATACCGGGCACAACACTGAAGCTTTCTTT.

This clone was counted once. The CDR3 DNA sequence: TGTGCCAGCAGCCAAGAGGGTGGGCGGGGGCGCGGAGATACGCAGTATTTT. It codes for CASSQEGGRGRGDTQYF. This chain connects TRBV4-2 to TRBJ2-3, with D possibly matching TRBD2 (7 bases). The germline CDR1 and CDR2 sequences are LGHNA and YNFKEQ. CDR3 length equals 17 residues. Trimming cost V 0 bases and J 5 bases, with 18 bases left between them.

A few counts support this clone. This chain uses TRBV5-4 with TRBJ1-5; D unclear. The CDR3 covers 13 residues. Trimming took 0 bases from V and 9 from J, leaving 10 bases between them. The V gene's germline CDR1 is SGHNT and CDR2 YYREEE (reference sequence). CDR3: CASSLEETGPQHF. CDR3 in DNA: TGTGCCAGCAGCTTGGAGGAGACTGGGCCCCAGCATTTT.

CDR3 DNA: TGCGCCACCCGGACAGGGGGCGTAGCTGGGGCCAACGTCCTGACTTTC. Translation gives CATRTGGVAGANVLTF. The V call is TRBV5-1, the J call TRBJ2-6; 11 bases are a match to TRBD1. V lost 9 bases and J lost 2; bases outside the gene matches: 7. From germline, CDR1 is SGHRS and CDR2 YFSETQ. CDR3 length: 16 amino acids.

This clone was counted between two and nine times. The V gene is TRBV19, the J gene TRBJ2-7; 8 positions agree with TRBD2. The CDR3 totals 13 residues. V was clipped by 5 bases and J by 3 bases; unmatched bases: 3. Germline lookup yields CDR1 LNHDA and CDR2 SQIVND (reference sequence). CDR3 bases: TGTGCCAGTAGTCTCCGGGAGGGCTACGAGCAGTACTTC. It translates to CASSLREGYEQYF.